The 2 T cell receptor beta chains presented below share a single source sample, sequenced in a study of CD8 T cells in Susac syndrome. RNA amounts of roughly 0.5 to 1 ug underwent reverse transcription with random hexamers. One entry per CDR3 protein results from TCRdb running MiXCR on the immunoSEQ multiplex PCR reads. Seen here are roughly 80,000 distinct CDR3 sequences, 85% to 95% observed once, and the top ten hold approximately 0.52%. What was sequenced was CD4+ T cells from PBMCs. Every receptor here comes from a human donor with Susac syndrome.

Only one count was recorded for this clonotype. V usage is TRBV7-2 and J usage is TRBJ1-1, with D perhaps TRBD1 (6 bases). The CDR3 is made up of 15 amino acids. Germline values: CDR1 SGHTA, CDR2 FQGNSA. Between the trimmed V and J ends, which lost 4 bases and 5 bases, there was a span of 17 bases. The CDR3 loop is CASSSDTGLWTEAFF. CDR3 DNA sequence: TGTGCCAGCAGCTCCGACACAGGGCTATGGACTGAAGCTTTCTTT.

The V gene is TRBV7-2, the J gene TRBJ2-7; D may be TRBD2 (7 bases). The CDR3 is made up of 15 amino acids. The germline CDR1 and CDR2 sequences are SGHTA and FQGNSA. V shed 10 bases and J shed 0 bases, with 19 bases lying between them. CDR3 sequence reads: CATKEGGDPSYEQYF. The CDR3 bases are TGTGCCACCAAAGAGGGGGGGGACCCCTCCTACGAGCAGTACTTC.